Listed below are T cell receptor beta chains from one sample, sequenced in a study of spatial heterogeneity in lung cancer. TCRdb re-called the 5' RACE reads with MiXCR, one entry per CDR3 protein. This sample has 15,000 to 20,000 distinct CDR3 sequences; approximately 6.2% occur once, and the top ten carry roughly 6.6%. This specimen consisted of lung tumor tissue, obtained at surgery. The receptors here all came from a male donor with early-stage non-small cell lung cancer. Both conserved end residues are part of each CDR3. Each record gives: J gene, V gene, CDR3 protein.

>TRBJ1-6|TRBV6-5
CASSYVSYNSPLHF
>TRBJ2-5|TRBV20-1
CSASFLAGKETQYF
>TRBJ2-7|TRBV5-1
CASSSEQAGQYF
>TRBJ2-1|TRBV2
CASSEAPGGSRDYNNEQFF
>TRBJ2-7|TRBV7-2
CASSLALVGTTSYEQYF
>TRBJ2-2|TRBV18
CASSPLQGSTGELFF
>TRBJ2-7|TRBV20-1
CSARVTGTYEQYF
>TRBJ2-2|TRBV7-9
CASSLGQGDTGELFF
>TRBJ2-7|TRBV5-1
CASSSPYEQYF
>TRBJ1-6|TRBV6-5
CASSDTTGVDSPLHF
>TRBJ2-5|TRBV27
CASTAQGRETQYF
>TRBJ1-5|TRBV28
CASIKAGGALNQPQHF
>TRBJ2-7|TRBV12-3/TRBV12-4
CASREAGVYEQYF
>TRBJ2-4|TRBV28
CASSLGGEIAKNIQYF
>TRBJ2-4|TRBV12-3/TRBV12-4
CASSLEQKNIQYF
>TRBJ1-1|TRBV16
CASSQTRSLNTEAFF
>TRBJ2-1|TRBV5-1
CASSLAPGGNEQFF
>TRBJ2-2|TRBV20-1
CSASGGAGELFF
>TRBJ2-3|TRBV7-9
CASGDTDTQYF
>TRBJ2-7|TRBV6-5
CASSYSSREQGLAYF
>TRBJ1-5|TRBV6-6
CASSYISGNQPQHF
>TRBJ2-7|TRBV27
CASSPTGLETYEQYF
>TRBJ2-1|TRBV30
CAWGFGTGYNNEQFF
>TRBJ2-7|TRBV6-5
CASSSFIAPEEQYF
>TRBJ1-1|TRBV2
CASSLEPWTEAFF
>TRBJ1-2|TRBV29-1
CSVRGYSKGYTF
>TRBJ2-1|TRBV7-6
CASSLIREGDEQFF
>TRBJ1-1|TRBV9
CASSKTGGRTEAFF
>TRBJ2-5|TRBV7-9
CASSPLTGLETQYF
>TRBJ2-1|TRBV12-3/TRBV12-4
CASSLGLAGNNEQFF
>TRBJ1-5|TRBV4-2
CASSHRLDEPQHF
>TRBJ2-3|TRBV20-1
CITRDNTDTQYF
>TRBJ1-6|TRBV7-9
CASRSLGTGGNSPLHF
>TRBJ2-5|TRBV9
CASSVAAGTRETQYF
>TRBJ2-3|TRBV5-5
CASSLSGTTDTQYF
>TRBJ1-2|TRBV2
CASREDKNYGYTF
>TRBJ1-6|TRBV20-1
CSARNGQGAGNSPLHF
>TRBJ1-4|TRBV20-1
CSARRPLSGEKLFF
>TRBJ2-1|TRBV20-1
CSATGLAGVYNEQFF
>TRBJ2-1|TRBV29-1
CSVRTGYNEQFF
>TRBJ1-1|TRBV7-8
CASSLAGGGSTEAFF
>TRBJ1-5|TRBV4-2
CASSRLSSNQPQHF
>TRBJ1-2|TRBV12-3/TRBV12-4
CASSFGGSPGQGHGYTF
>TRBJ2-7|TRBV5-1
CASSLAGQGAKVYEQYF
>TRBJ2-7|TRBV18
CASSKLPGFYEQYF
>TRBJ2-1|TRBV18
CASSPAGGDNEQFF
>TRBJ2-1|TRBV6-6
CASSPTSGRVNEQFF
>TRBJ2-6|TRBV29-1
CSARTDSSSGANVLTF
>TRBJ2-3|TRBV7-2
CASSSRTSGSGTDTQYF
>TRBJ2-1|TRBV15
CATSRDSLAGGEQFF
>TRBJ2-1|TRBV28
CASSLTVSLNEQFF
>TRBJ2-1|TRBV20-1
CSASLAGSSYNEQFF
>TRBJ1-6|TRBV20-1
CSARVRRQGYNSPLHF